The rows below give T cell receptor beta chains drawn from one sample of a study of shared clonotypes between healthy human individuals. Sequenced by immunoSEQ multiplex PCR; TCRdb stores in-frame clones only, minus some. The data hold about 520,000 clones, with approximately 82% observed a single time. The sequenced sample consisted of PBMCs. The receptors originated from a woman between 40 and 50 years old in good health. Some clones in this sample may be carry-over from other donors' samples. Both conserved end residues are part of each CDR3. D genes are given only for firm matches. The size field is filled for only some rows; it gives once, few, many or a size class.

D gene	J gene	clone size	V gene	CDR3 protein	CDR3 DNA
TRBD1	TRBJ2-1	NA	TRBV25-1	CASSPVQGGHYNEQFF	TGTGCCAGCAGCCCGGTACAGGGGGGTCACTACAATGAGCAGTTCTTC
NA	TRBJ2-7	NA	TRBV30	CAWSVDVAYYEQYF	TGTGCCTGGAGTGTCGATGTCGCCTACTACGAGCAGTACTTC
NA	TRBJ2-7	NA	TRBV27	CASSPHGGAGEQYF	TGTGCCAGCAGTCCCCACGGGGGCGCGGGCGAGCAGTACTTC
NA	TRBJ2-2	NA	TRBV7-9	CASSLEARANTGELFF	TGTGCCAGCAGCTTAGAGGCCCGGGCGAACACCGGGGAGCTGTTTTTT
TRBD1	TRBJ2-7	once	TRBV7-6	CASSSLAGTDPYEQYF	TGTGCCAGCAGCTCCCTGGCCGGGACAGATCCCTACGAGCAGTACTTC
NA	TRBJ2-7	NA	TRBV18	CASSDGFSYEQYF	TGTGCCAGCTCCGACGGGTTTTCCTACGAGCAGTACTTC
TRBD2	TRBJ2-2	NA	TRBV14	CASSQDALREFNTGELFF	TGTGCCAGCAGCCAAGATGCTTTGCGGGAGTTTAACACCGGGGAGCTGTTTTTT
TRBD1	TRBJ1-2	NA	TRBV5-1	CASSLYGTDNANTF	TGCGCCAGCAGCTTGTATGGGACAGACAACGCCAATACCTTC
NA	TRBJ2-3	NA	TRBV5-1	CAIDLYGDLSTDTQYF	TGCGCCATCGACCTTTACGGGGACCTAAGCACAGATACGCAGTATTTT
NA	TRBJ2-1	NA	TRBV19	CASSIAGVNEQFF	TGTGCCAGTAGTATTGCAGGGGTCAATGAGCAGTTCTTC
TRBD2	TRBJ2-1	NA	TRBV4-1	CASTLRAGGPHEQFF	TGCGCCAGCACCCTTAGGGCGGGAGGTCCCCATGAGCAGTTCTTC
TRBD1	TRBJ2-5	once	TRBV7-2	CASSRQGGVETQYF	TGTGCCAGCAGCAGACAGGGGGGGGTGGAGACCCAGTACTTC
NA	TRBJ2-3	NA	TRBV6-5	CASSSHPRDRTDTQYF	TGTGCCAGCAGTTCCCACCCCCGGGACCGCACAGATACGCAGTATTTT
TRBD1	TRBJ1-5	NA	TRBV28	CASRNLLSDRATHNQPQHF	TGTGCCAGCAGAAACCTTCTATCCGACAGGGCCACCCACAATCAGCCCCAGCATTTT
TRBD2	TRBJ2-4	NA	TRBV7-8	CASSPLSGMGIAAKNIQYF	TGTGCCAGCAGCCCCCTTAGCGGGATGGGGATCGCAGCCAAAAACATTCAGTACTTC
NA	TRBJ1-1	NA	TRBV6-5	CASSLNGQMNTEAFF	TGTGCCAGCAGCCTAAACGGACAGATGAACACTGAAGCTTTCTTT
TRBD1	TRBJ1-1	NA	TRBV10-3	CAMPRDRELNTEAFF	TGTGCCATGCCCCGGGACAGGGAACTGAACACTGAAGCTTTCTTT
NA	TRBJ2-5	few	TRBV4-2	CASSSTGETQYF	TGTGCCAGCAGCTCCACTGGGGAGACCCAGTACTTC
NA	TRBJ2-1	NA	TRBV9	CASSVINNEQFF	TGTGCCAGCAGCGTAATTAACAATGAGCAGTTCTTC
TRBD2	TRBJ2-5	NA	TRBV7-8	CASSLVGAGGRETQYF	TGTGCCAGCAGCTTAGTCGGCGCGGGAGGGCGGGAGACCCAGTACTTC
TRBD2	TRBJ2-1	NA	TRBV5-6	CASSLAGAGEFYNEQFF	TGTGCCAGCAGCTTGGCCGGAGCGGGAGAGTTCTACAATGAGCAGTTCTTC
NA	TRBJ2-2	few	TRBV2	CASRRTGELFF	TGTGCCAGCAGACGGACCGGGGAGCTGTTTTTT
NA	TRBJ2-5	few	TRBV27	CASSFGSSKETQYF	TGTGCCAGCAGTTTTGGTAGTAGTAAAGAGACCCAGTACTTC
NA	TRBJ2-2	once	TRBV7-3	CASSLEGGWTGELFF	TGTGCCAGCAGCTTAGAGGGAGGTTGGACCGGGGAGCTGTTTTTT
TRBD1	TRBJ2-1	few	TRBV19	CASSGTGKGNEQFF	TGTGCCAGTAGTGGGACAGGGAAAGGGAATGAGCAGTTCTTC
NA	TRBJ1-1	NA	TRBV7-9	CASSQRGSTEAFF	TGTGCCAGCAGTCAAAGGGGGAGTACTGAAGCTTTCTTT
TRBD2	TRBJ2-5	NA	TRBV4-2	CASSQGGLADKETQYF	TGTGCCAGCAGCCAAGGGGGACTAGCGGATAAAGAGACCCAGTACTTC
NA	TRBJ1-2	many	TRBV5-1	CASSLTGDYGYTF	TGCGCCAGCAGCTTGACGGGTGACTATGGCTACACCTTC